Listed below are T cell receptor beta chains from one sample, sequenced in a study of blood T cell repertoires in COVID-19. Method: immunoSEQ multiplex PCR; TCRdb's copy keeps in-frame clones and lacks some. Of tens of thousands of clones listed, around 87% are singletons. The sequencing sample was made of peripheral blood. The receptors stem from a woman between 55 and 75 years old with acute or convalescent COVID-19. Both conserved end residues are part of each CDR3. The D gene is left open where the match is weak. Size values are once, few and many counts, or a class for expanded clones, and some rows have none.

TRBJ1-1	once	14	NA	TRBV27	CASSLGLMNTEAFF	TGTGCCAGCAGTTTAGGGCTCATGAACACTGAAGCTTTCTTT
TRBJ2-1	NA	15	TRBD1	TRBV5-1	CASSNLQGFDNEQFF	TGCGCCAGCAGCAATCTACAGGGGTTTGATAATGAGCAGTTCTTC
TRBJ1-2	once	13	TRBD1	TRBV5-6	CASSLTGGGGYTF	TGTGCCAGCAGCCTAACAGGGGGCGGTGGCTACACCTTC
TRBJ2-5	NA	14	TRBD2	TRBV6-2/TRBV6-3	CASSLGNVAGASNF	TGTGCCAGCAGTCTAGGGAATGTAGCGGGAGCAAGTAACTTC
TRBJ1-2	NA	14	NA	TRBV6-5	CASSRDVGASGYTF	TGTGCCAGCAGTAGGGACGTGGGGGCCTCCGGCTACACCTTC
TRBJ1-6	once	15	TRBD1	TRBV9	CASSVADRGYSPLHF	TGTGCCAGCAGCGTAGCGGACAGGGGTTATTCACCCCTCCACTTT
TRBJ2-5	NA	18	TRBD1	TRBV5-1	CASSLGPRGTGGGETQYF	TGCGCCAGCAGCTTGGGGCCGCGTGGGACAGGGGGCGGCGAGACCCAGTACTTC
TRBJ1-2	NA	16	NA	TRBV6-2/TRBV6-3	CASSYSVGAGDYGYTF	TGTGCCAGCAGTTACTCTGTGGGGGCTGGTGACTATGGCTACACCTTC
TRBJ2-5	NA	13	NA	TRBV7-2	CASSLVLVGTQYF	TGTGCCAGCAGCTTAGTACTTGTCGGGACCCAGTACTTC
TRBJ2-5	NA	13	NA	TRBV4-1	CASSQDSAETQYF	TGCGCCAGCAGCCAAGATAGCGCGGAGACCCAGTACTTC